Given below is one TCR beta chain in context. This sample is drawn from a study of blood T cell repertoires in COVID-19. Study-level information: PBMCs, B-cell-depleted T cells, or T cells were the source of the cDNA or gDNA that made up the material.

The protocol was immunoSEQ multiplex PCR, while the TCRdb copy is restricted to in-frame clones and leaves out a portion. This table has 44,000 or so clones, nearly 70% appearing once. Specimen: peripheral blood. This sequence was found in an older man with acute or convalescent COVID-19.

Written as DNA, the CDR3 is TGTGCCCAGAGTCGGGGAGCCTACAATGAGCAGTTCTTC. As protein: CAQSRGAYNEQFF. The genes are TRBV30 and TRBJ2-1; weak D call: TRBD2 (5 bases). The CDR3 is made up of 13 amino acids. Germline CDR1 and CDR2: GTSNPN and SVGIG (reference sequence). V shed 8 bases and J shed 2 bases, with 13 bases lying between them.